This entry lists 27 T cell receptor beta chains sequenced from one sample in a study of T cell responses to AZD1222 COVID-19 vaccine. Only in-frame clones appear in the TCRdb table, and some are missing; sequencing was by immunoSEQ multiplex PCR. The data contain 200,000 or so clones, about 92% of them singletons. The specimen comprised peripheral blood, sampled on day 0 of MenACWY control vaccination. These receptor sequences come from an adult in good health.

CDR3 sequence reads: CASRPGVYGYTF. CDR3 DNA: TGTGCCAGCAGGCCGGGGGTCTATGGCTACACCTTC. The chain uses TRBV12-3 or TRBV12-4 and TRBJ1-2; TRBD1 might be the D (5 bases). The CDR3 extends over 12 amino acids. V was pared by 6 bases and J by 4 bases, with 9 bases between.

CDR3 sequence reads: CASQISHTQYF. CDR3 nucleotides: TGTGCCAGCCAAATCTCTCATACGCAGTATTTT. The chain carries TRBV12-3 or TRBV12-4 and TRBJ2-3; unclear D gene. The CDR3 totals 11 residues. V lost 8 bases to trimming and J lost 7 bases, with 10 bases between them.

This clone was found once. The rearrangement uses TRBV28 and TRBJ1-4; D gene ambiguous. This CDR3 region has 16 residues. V shed 6 bases and J shed 4 bases, with 18 bases lying between them. Looked up from germline, CDR1 is MDHEN and CDR2 is SYDVKM. CDR3 loop: CASSPARLAGNEKLFF. As DNA, the CDR3 is TGTGCCAGCAGCCCCGCTCGGCTGGCCGGTAATGAAAAACTGTTTTTT. The full variable domain, completed using reference TRBV28 and TRBJ1-4, is DVKVTQSSRYLVKRTGEKVFLECVQDMDHENMFWYRQDPGLGLRLIYFSYDVKMKEKGDIPEGYSVSREKKERFSLILESASTNQTSMYLCASSPARLAGNEKLFFGSGTQLSVL.

Concerning this clone itself: Additional DNA sequences in this sample encode the identical CDR3. J is TRBJ2-7 and V is TRBV6-5; D remains unclear. The CDR3 runs to 13 residues. V lost 0 bases and J 4 bases, leaving 7 bases between the germline ends. The V gene's germline CDR1 is MNHEY and CDR2 SVGAGI. For the CDR3, the DNA is TGTGCCAGCAGTTACTCGAGCCGGTACGAGCAGTACTTC. The encoded protein is CASSYSSRYEQYF.

The chain has TRBV25-1 and TRBJ2-2, with 8 bases aligning to TRBD2. In germline, CDR1 is MGHDK, CDR2 SYGVNS. Unmatched junction bases numbered 7, after V lost 6 bases and J lost 7 bases. This CDR3 contains 14 residues. CDR3 nucleotide sequence: TGTGCCAGCAGACGGGGGGGCCGTAGCGGGGAGCTGTTTTTT. It is translated as CASRRGGRSGELFF.

The chain is built from TRBV5-4 and TRBJ1-4; D not resolved. Trimming shortened V by 1 base and J by 4 bases, and 5 bases separated the two germline ends. CDR3 size: 13 residues. Germline V gene sequence: CDR1 SGHNT, CDR2 YYREEE (reference sequence). DNA of the CDR3: TGTGCCAGCAGCTTGAGGGTTAATGAAAAACTGTTTTTT. It translates to CASSLRVNEKLFF.

This sequence joins TRBV3-1 (or the pseudogene TRBV3-2) and TRBJ1-1; the match to TRBD1 covers 9 bases. The junction had 11 bases not matched to a gene; V was cut back by 4 bases and J by 5 bases. The germline V gene has CDR1 LGHDT and CDR2 YNNKEL (reference sequence). The CDR3 sequence is 16 residues long. This CDR3 reads CASSPHKRTGDTEAFF. For the CDR3, the DNA is TGTGCCAGCAGCCCTCACAAGAGGACAGGGGATACTGAAGCTTTCTTT.

The rearrangement uses TRBV27 and TRBJ2-2; unclear D gene. The CDR3 has 12 amino acids. V lost 6 bases, J lost 7 bases, and 9 bases lay in between. The germline gives CDR1 MNHEY, CDR2 SMNVEV (reference sequence). CDR3 nucleotides: TGTGCCAGCAGGGTCCGAGTCGGGGAGCTGTTTTTT. Translating gives CASRVRVGELFF.

This clone was seen only a few times. V usage is TRBV2 and J usage is TRBJ1-4; D gene uncertain. This CDR3 has 15 residues. Germline V CDR1 and CDR2: SNHLY, FYNNEI. V shed 9 bases and J shed 2 bases, with 16 bases lying between them. The CDR3 loop reads CASWRAPATNEKLFF. In DNA form, the CDR3 reads TGTGCCAGTTGGAGGGCGCCAGCGACTAATGAAAAACTGTTTTTT.

The V and J genes are TRBV6-2 or TRBV6-3 and TRBJ2-3; weak D call: TRBD2 (7 bases). The CDR3 covers 15 residues. V gave up 6 bases and J gave up 2 bases, with 15 bases separating them. Germline values: CDR1 MNHEY, CDR2 SVGEGT. The DNA for the CDR3 is TGTGCCAGCAGCCCCGGGGGGCCGCCCACAGATACGCAGTATTTT. It specifies CASSPGGPPTDTQYF.

The chain links TRBV18 to TRBJ1-2; no reliable D call. V was pared by 6 bases and J by 0 bases, with 17 bases between. Per germline, CDR1 KGHSH and CDR2 LQKENI. The CDR3 spans 16 residues. The CDR3 coding sequence is TGTGCCAGCTCCCTATCCTCCAGCTATGCTAACTATGGCTACACCTTC. It translates to CASSLSSSYANYGYTF.

V is TRBV19 and J is TRBJ1-5; D is ambiguous. In germline, CDR1 is LNHDA, CDR2 SQIVND (reference sequence). Trimming pared 8 bases from V and 6 bases from J, leaving 20 bases between. The CDR3 sequence is 15 residues long. CDR3 nucleotide sequence: TGTGCCAGTGAAAGGGAGAGTAGAAGAGGTCAGCCCCAGCATTTT. This gives the protein CASERESRRGQPQHF.

The chain is built from TRBV4-2 and TRBJ1-1; D gene uncertain. Trimming took off 1 base at V and 4 bases at J, with 4 bases between the two ends. Looked up from germline, CDR1 is LGHNA and CDR2 is YNFKEQ. CDR3 length equals 12 residues. CDR3 residues: CASSQVGTEAFF. CDR3 bases: TGTGCCAGCAGCCAAGTGGGCACTGAAGCTTTCTTT.

The table lists this clone with a count of one. This chain uses TRBV6-5 with TRBJ1-1, with TRBD1 matching 8 bases. J was trimmed by 4 bases and V by 6 bases; bases with no gene match: 7. Germline loops: CDR1 MNHEY, CDR2 SVGAGI. This CDR3 spans 14 amino acids. CDR3 nucleotide sequence: TGTGCCAGCAGGCTAAACAGGGGGGTCACTGAAGCTTTCTTT. It codes for CASRLNRGVTEAFF.

This chain joins TRBV4-1 and TRBJ1-2, with D possibly TRBD1 on 6 matching bases. The germline CDR1 and CDR2 sequences are MGHRA and YSYEKL. The V and J ends lost 0 bases and 4 bases respectively, with 12 bases between them. The CDR3 consists of 15 residues. The CDR3 nucleotides read TGCGCCAGCAGCCAAGAAGGAGGGGGAGGCTATGGCTACACCTTC. This codes for CASSQEGGGGYGYTF.

The J gene is TRBJ1-2, the V gene TRBV5-6, with D unclear. Germline V gene data show CDR1 as SGHDT and CDR2 as YYEEEE. V was shortened by 2 bases and J by 2 bases, with 7 bases between the two germline ends. The CDR3 has 13 amino acids. CDR3 residues: CASSFWANYGYTF. The CDR3 DNA follows: TGTGCCAGCAGCTTTTGGGCGAACTATGGCTACACCTTC.

Comment on this clone: Sequence at one end of the junction differs from germline and may be a read error. V and J are TRBV7-9 and TRBJ2-1; D is unclear. This CDR3 has 15 residues. CDR1 SEHNR and CDR2 FQNEAQ come from the germline V gene (reference sequence). The CDR3 sequence: CASSLAGFFYNEQFF. The CDR3 DNA reads as TGCGCCAGCAGCCTGGCCGGGTTCTTCTACAATGAGCAGTTCTTC.

The rearrangement links TRBV25-1 to TRBJ2-1; 7 bases line up with TRBD2. The CDR3 is 11 residues long. The V and J ends lost 5 bases and 16 bases, in that order; junction bases with no gene match: 8. The germline CDR1 and CDR2 sequences are MGHDK and SYGVNS. The DNA for the CDR3 is TGTGCCAGCAGTCGAGCGGGGTTCGAATTCTTC. This codes for CASSRAGFEFF.

CDR3 region: CASSVGPHVDGYTF. The CDR3 DNA sequence: TGTGCCAGCAGCGTAGGCCCCCATGTGGATGGCTACACCTTC. This chain connects TRBV9 to TRBJ1-2, with no clear D. Trimming took 0 bases from V and 6 from J, leaving 12 bases between them. The CDR3 loop spans 14 amino acids. Germline V gene data show CDR1 as SGDLS and CDR2 as YYNGEE.

The gene calls are TRBV4-2 and TRBJ1-2; 9 nucleotides match TRBD1. The length of the CDR3 is 16 residues. CDR1 and CDR2 from the germline V gene are LGHNA and YNFKEQ. Trimming cost V 3 bases and J 4 bases; bases outside gene matches: 9. The CDR3 region has the DNA TGTGCCAGCAGCCAGCTTATGGGGACAGGGATCTATGGCTACACCTTC. Translating gives CASSQLMGTGIYGYTF.

V usage is TRBV19 and J usage is TRBJ1-1, with D unresolved. Germline CDR1 is LNHDA and CDR2 is SQIVND (reference sequence). The CDR3 has 13 amino acids. The V end lost 7 bases, the J end lost 1 base, and 10 bases lay between the germline ends. CDR3 region: CASTQRGNTEAFF. CDR3 DNA: TGTGCCAGTACCCAGCGGGGGAACACTGAAGCTTTCTTT.

J is TRBJ2-1 and V is TRBV10-1; D is ambiguous. The CDR3 runs 10 residues. In germline, CDR1 is WNHNN, CDR2 SYGVQD (reference sequence). Trimming took off 6 bases at V and 5 bases at J, with 2 bases between the two ends. The CDR3 spells CASRHNEQFF. The CDR3 DNA reads TGCGCCAGCAGGCACAATGAGCAGTTCTTC.

The V call is TRBV11-1, the J call TRBJ1-1; 7 bases fit TRBD1. Looked up from germline, CDR1 is SGHAT and CDR2 is FQDESV (reference sequence). The CDR3 length is 14 residues. After removal of 1 base from V and 6 bases from J, the junction contained 5 bases not matched to a gene. CDR3 in DNA: TGTGCCAGCAGCTTAGGCAGGGGGAAATCTGAAGCTTTCTTT. Translated, it gives CASSLGRGKSEAFF.

CDR3 coding DNA: TGTGCCAGCAGTACAGGGAATGGTTTGTATGGCTACACCTTC. It is translated as CASSTGNGLYGYTF. This sequence joins TRBV9 and TRBJ1-2, with D perhaps TRBD1 (6 bases). This CDR3 spans 14 amino acids. V was cut by 5 bases and J by 5 bases, with 16 bases left in between. Germline assignment: CDR1 SGDLS and CDR2 YYNGEE.

V usage is TRBV11-3 and J usage is TRBJ1-6, with a possible D match to TRBD1 (6 bases). The germline V gene encodes CDR1 SGHNT and CDR2 YENEEA. CDR3 length: 15 amino acids. V lost 4 bases and J lost 7, with 14 bases in between. CDR3 region: CASSSSTGLNSPLHF. The CDR3 bases are TGTGCCAGCAGCTCATCGACAGGCTTAAATTCACCCCTCCACTTT.

The CDR3 is CASSLTGYQPQHF. CDR3 sequence (DNA): TGTGCCAGCAGCCTGACAGGGTATCAGCCCCAGCATTTT. This rearrangement joins TRBV6-2 or TRBV6-3 to TRBJ1-5; 7 bases align to TRBD1. Germline assignment: CDR1 MNHEY and CDR2 SVGEGT. V gave up 6 bases and J gave up 5 bases; unmatched junction bases: 4. The CDR3 extends over 13 amino acids.

The genes are TRBV5-4 and TRBJ2-3; D possibly matches TRBD1 or TRBD2 (5 bases each). Looked up from germline, CDR1 is SGHNT and CDR2 is YYREEE (reference sequence). There are 16 residues in the CDR3. V was shortened by 0 bases and J by 2 bases, with 13 bases between the two germline ends. The CDR3 DNA is TGTGCCAGCAGCTTGGGGGTGTCTGGGACCACAGATACGCAGTATTTT. Its translation: CASSLGVSGTTDTQYF.